This entry lists 5 T cell receptor beta chains sequenced from one sample in a study of blood T cell repertoires in COVID-19. The repertoire was sequenced with immunoSEQ multiplex PCR; TCRdb's copy has only in-frame clones and lacks some. The sample has about half a million clones, approximately 85% seen once. Sequences were obtained from peripheral blood. The source is a human donor in a cohort sampled during active COVID-19.

The chain employs TRBV19 and TRBJ2-3; possibly TRBD2 for D (5 bases). The germline V and J ends were trimmed by 4 bases and 0 bases, with 14 bases remaining between them. The germline V gene has CDR1 LNHDA and CDR2 SQIVND (reference sequence). This CDR3 spans 16 amino acids. The CDR3 is CASSTALGSSTDTQYF. DNA for the CDR3: TGTGCCAGTAGTACCGCACTAGGTTCTAGCACAGATACGCAGTATTTT.

A few counts support this clone. The gene calls are TRBV27 and TRBJ2-2; a possible D gene is TRBD1 (5 bases). Trimming cost V 0 bases and J 16 bases, with 15 bases left between them. Germline V CDR1 and CDR2: MNHEY, SMNVEV (reference sequence). The CDR3 contains 13 residues. As DNA, the CDR3 is TGTGCCAGCAGTTTATCCAGGGTCGGCATCGCGTTTTTT. It specifies CASSLSRVGIAFF.

This rearrangement joins TRBV6-5 to TRBJ1-1, with D hard to call. The CDR3 length is 14 residues. Germline V gene sequence: CDR1 MNHEY, CDR2 SVGAGI. Deletions cut 0 bases from V and 1 base from J, with 6 bases between. Here the CDR3 DNA reads TGTGCCAGCAGTTACTCGAGAGAGAACACTGAAGCTTTCTTT. Translated, it gives CASSYSRENTEAFF.

The chain carries TRBV4-1 and TRBJ2-1, with 8 bases fitting TRBD2. The CDR3 length is 16 residues. Germline CDR1 and CDR2: MGHRA and YSYEKL. The V segment lost 4 bases and the J segment 6 bases; nucleotides outside the gene matches: 11. In nucleotides, the CDR3 is TGCGCCAGCAGCCCTACGAGCGGGAGTAGGGGCAATGAGCAGTTCTTC. This gives the protein CASSPTSGSRGNEQFF.

The J gene is TRBJ2-3, the V gene TRBV7-2; 13 bases align to TRBD2. This CDR3 comprises 17 residues. Losses at the gene ends were 6 bases for V and 3 bases for J; bases not matched to a gene: 9. Germline CDR1 is SGHTA and CDR2 is FQGNSA. The CDR3 region has the DNA TGTGCCAGCAGTTCTGGACTAGCGGGAGTGATTACAGATACGCAGTATTTT. It is translated as CASSSGLAGVITDTQYF. Full variable domain (outside the CDR3, taken from reference TRBV7-2 and TRBJ2-3): GAGVSQSPSNKVTEKGKDVELRCDPISGHTALYWYRQSLGQGLEFLIYFQGNSAPDKSGLPSDRFSAERTGGSVSTLTIQRTQQEDSAVYLCASSSGLAGVITDTQYFGPGTRLTVL.